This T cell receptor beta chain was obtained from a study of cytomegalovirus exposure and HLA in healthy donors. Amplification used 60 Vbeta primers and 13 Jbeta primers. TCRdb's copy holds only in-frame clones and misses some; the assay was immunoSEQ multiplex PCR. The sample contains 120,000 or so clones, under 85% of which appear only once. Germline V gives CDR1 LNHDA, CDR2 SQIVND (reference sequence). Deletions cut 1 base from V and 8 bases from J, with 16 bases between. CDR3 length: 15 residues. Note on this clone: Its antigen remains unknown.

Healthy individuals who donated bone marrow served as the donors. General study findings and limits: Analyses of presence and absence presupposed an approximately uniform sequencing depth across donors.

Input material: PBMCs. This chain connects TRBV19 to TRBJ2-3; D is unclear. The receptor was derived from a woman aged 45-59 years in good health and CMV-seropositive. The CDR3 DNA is TGTGCCAGTAGTATAGTAACGGGTCCCATGGGTACGCAGTATTTT. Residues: CASSIVTGPMGTQYF.